Below, 27 T cell receptor beta chains from the same sample are listed, as sequenced in a study of shared clonotypes between healthy human individuals. TCRdb's copy holds only in-frame clones and misses some; the assay was immunoSEQ multiplex PCR. Of over 850,000 clones in the sample, roughly 74% were seen once. Sequenced material: memory CD4+ T cells from PBMCs. Subset: CD45RA-negative fraction. The receptor source for this set is a man between 18 and 29 years old in good health. Some clones in this sample may be carry-over from other donors' samples.

The chain combines TRBV7-9 with TRBJ2-3; TRBD2 matches at 8 bases. CDR1 and CDR2 from the germline V gene are SEHNR and FQNEAQ (reference sequence). The CDR3 runs to 15 residues. The V segment lost 4 bases and the J segment 4 bases; nucleotides outside the gene matches: 7. CDR3 region: CASSSSAGEADTQYF. The CDR3 DNA reads as TGTGCCAGCAGCTCCTCAGCGGGAGAGGCAGATACGCAGTATTTT. Supplemented by reference TRBV7-9 and TRBJ2-3, the full variable domain reads DTGVSQNPRHKITKRGQNVTFRCDPISEHNRLYWYRQTLGQGPEFLTYFQNEAQLEKSRLLSDRFSAERPKGSFSTLEIQRTEQGDSAMYLCASSSSAGEADTQYFGPGTRLTVL.

A single count supports this clone. The J gene is TRBJ2-7, the V gene TRBV7-9; D may be TRBD1 (6 bases). This CDR3 has 14 residues. V shed 3 bases and J shed 2 bases, with 11 bases lying between them. Germline CDR1 is SEHNR and CDR2 is FQNEAQ (reference sequence). The CDR3 loop reads CASSLWDNPYEQYF. The CDR3 DNA follows: TGTGCCAGCAGCTTGTGGGACAACCCCTACGAGCAGTACTTC.

CDR3 in DNA: TGTGCCACGCAGGGGTCGTCCTCTTACTATGGCTACACCTTC. Its translation: CATQGSSSYYGYTF. This chain joins TRBV10-3 and TRBJ1-2, with a tentative D call TRBD1 (6 bases). The CDR3 loop spans 14 amino acids. V shed 10 bases and J shed 3 bases, with 18 bases lying between them. Germline lookup yields CDR1 ENHRY and CDR2 SYGVKD.

The V gene is TRBV7-3, the J gene TRBJ2-5, with 7 bases fitting TRBD1. This CDR3 region has 13 residues. The germline gives CDR1 SGHTA, CDR2 FQGTGA. Trimming took 10 bases from V and 5 from J; bases not matched to a gene: 10. The CDR3, as DNA: TGTGCCACAGCCACAGGGGCGGAGGAGACCCAGTACTTC. As protein: CATATGAEETQYF.

This clone was counted a few times. V and J are TRBV6-6 and TRBJ1-4; weak D call: TRBD1 (6 bases). The CDR3 is made up of 15 amino acids. V was pared by 8 bases and J by 6 bases, with 19 bases between. Per the germline V gene, CDR1 is MNHNY and CDR2 is SVGAGI (reference sequence). CDR3 coding DNA: TGTGCCAGCGATTCCCCAGGGGCGCGGGATGAAAAACTGTTTTTT. Protein: CASDSPGARDEKLFF.

This clone was seen more than once but under ten times. The CDR3 sequence: CASSISGTPEAFF. CDR3 nucleotide sequence: TGTGCCAGTAGTATATCAGGGACCCCTGAAGCTTTCTTT. The chain recombines TRBV19 with TRBJ1-1; the D gene is possibly TRBD1 (5 bases). This CDR3 is built from 13 residues. CDR1 is LNHDA and CDR2 is SQIVND in the germline V gene (reference sequence). V was cut by 2 bases and J by 6 bases, with 10 bases left in between.

V and J are TRBV28 and TRBJ1-5, with D unclear. The V gene lost 9 bases and the J gene lost 1 base, with 13 bases spanning the gap. This CDR3 region has 14 residues. The germline V gene has CDR1 MDHEN and CDR2 SYDVKM. The CDR3 is CASKVGTSNQPQHF. DNA of the CDR3: TGTGCCAGTAAGGTGGGCACCAGCAATCAGCCCCAGCATTTT.

This chain uses TRBV11-2 with TRBJ1-2, with a weak D call TRBD1 (6 bases). Deletions cut 5 bases from V and 2 bases from J, with 21 bases between. This CDR3 spans 17 amino acids. Germline-derived CDR1 and CDR2 are SGHAT and FQNNGV. This CDR3 reads CASSPFSEGGWNYGYTF. CDR3 DNA sequence: TGTGCCAGCAGCCCCTTCTCCGAGGGGGGATGGAACTATGGCTACACCTTC.

This chain joins TRBV28 and TRBJ2-6, with D possibly TRBD2 on 6 matching bases. There are 16 residues in the CDR3. V was shortened by 7 bases and J by 2 bases, with 15 bases between the two germline ends. Germline loops: CDR1 MDHEN, CDR2 SYDVKM. In DNA form, the CDR3 reads TGTGCCAGCACCCTAGGAGGGAGTGCTGGGGCCAACGTCCTGACTTTC. Encoded protein: CASTLGGSAGANVLTF.

Remarks on this clone: A much larger clone is a single base away; this may be a read error. At the DNA level, this CDR3 is encoded by other sequences in the same sample as well. This chain uses TRBV7-3 with TRBJ1-1; TRBD1 matches 9 bases. The V segment lost 4 bases and the J segment 4 bases; nucleotides outside the gene matches: 1. CDR1 is SGHTA, CDR2 FQGTGA, per germline. CDR3 length equals 13 residues. The CDR3 sequence is CASSSDRGTEAFF. As DNA, the CDR3 is TGTGCCAGCAGCTCGGACAGGGGCACTGAAGCTTTCTTT.

V is TRBV7-8 and J is TRBJ2-2; D is unclear. This CDR3 spans 14 amino acids. The germline CDR1 and CDR2 sequences are SGHVS and FQNEAQ. V dropped 5 bases and J dropped 5 bases, with 12 bases sitting between them. For the CDR3, the DNA is TGTGCCAGCAGCCAGAATATAGGAACCGGGGAGCTGTTTTTT. It specifies CASSQNIGTGELFF.

The chain links TRBV2 to TRBJ2-7; the match to TRBD1 covers 8 bases. The length of the CDR3 is 14 residues. Germline CDR1 and CDR2: SNHLY and FYNNEI. V dropped 4 bases and J dropped 1; count of bases not matched to a gene: 3. The CDR3 here is CASSATGGSYEQYF. The CDR3 DNA reads TGTGCCAGCAGTGCCACAGGGGGTTCCTACGAGCAGTACTTC.

The rearrangement uses TRBV6-1 and TRBJ1-3, with TRBD1 matching 7 bases. J was trimmed by 1 base and V by 2 bases; bases with no gene match: 5. The CDR3 has 16 residues. Germline V CDR1 and CDR2: MNHNS, SASEGT. For the CDR3, the DNA is TGTGCCAGCAGTGAAAACCCCAGGGGGTCTGGAAACACCATATATTTT. Translated: CASSENPRGSGNTIYF.

This chain joins TRBV10-3 and TRBJ2-7, with D perhaps matching TRBD1 (8 bases). Trimming cost V 6 bases and J 4 bases, with 10 bases left between them. CDR1 is ENHRY and CDR2 is SYGVKD in the germline V gene. This CDR3 has 12 amino acids. CDR3 region: CAIRQGGYEQYF. As DNA, the CDR3 is TGTGCCATCAGACAGGGGGGGTACGAGCAGTACTTC.

V and J are TRBV28 and TRBJ1-4; no definite D call. V was clipped by 8 bases and J by 7 bases, with 11 bases between them. The CDR3 is 12 residues long. CDR1 is MDHEN and CDR2 is SYDVKM in the germline V gene. The CDR3 nucleotides are TGTGCCAGCTCTCAATTCCCTGAAAAACTGTTTTTT. Protein sequence: CASSQFPEKLFF.

The rearrangement links TRBV6-5 to TRBJ1-2, with D maybe TRBD1 (6 bases). From germline, CDR1 is MNHEY and CDR2 SVGAGI. The CDR3 has 14 amino acids. V was cut by 0 bases and J by 8 bases, with 13 bases left in between. In DNA form, the CDR3 reads TGTGCCAGCAGTTACTCCCCCCGGCAGGGGGGCTACACCTTC. Protein: CASSYSPRQGGYTF.

This clone was found a few times. J is TRBJ1-2 and V is TRBV5-1; TRBD1 aligns across 8 bases. The germline CDR1 and CDR2 sequences are SGHRS and YFSETQ. The V segment lost 4 bases and the J segment 8 bases; nucleotides outside the gene matches: 7. The length of the CDR3 is 13 residues. CDR3 region: CASSQGQAAGYTF. The CDR3 nucleotides read TGCGCCAGCAGCCAGGGACAGGCCGCAGGCTACACCTTC.

The chain carries TRBV9 and TRBJ2-3, with D tentatively TRBD1 (6 bases). The CDR3 is 16 residues long. V was pared by 2 bases and J by 2 bases, with 15 bases between. The V gene's germline CDR1 is SGDLS and CDR2 YYNGEE. CDR3 sequence (DNA): TGTGCCAGCAGCGTCGCACCAGGGGTGAACACAGATACGCAGTATTTT. It yields the protein CASSVAPGVNTDTQYF.

This chain uses TRBV28 with TRBJ2-7; D not resolved. Germline V lookup: CDR1 MDHEN, CDR2 SYDVKM. V lost 3 bases, J lost 0 bases, and 15 bases lay in between. CDR3 size: 16 residues. This CDR3 is CASSFSYERDSYEQYF. CDR3 coding DNA: TGTGCCAGCAGTTTTTCCTATGAAAGGGACTCCTACGAGCAGTACTTC.

The rearrangement links TRBV7-2 to TRBJ2-6; D may be TRBD1 (5 bases). With 1 base removed from V and 4 bases from J, the gap between germline ends came to 14 bases. The CDR3 runs 17 residues. CDR1 is SGHTA and CDR2 is FQGNSA in the germline V gene. In nucleotides, the CDR3 is TGTGCCAGCAGCTTAGGGGGCGTCAGGGTAGGGGCCAACGTCCTGACTTTC. Its protein product is CASSLGGVRVGANVLTF.

Worth noting for this clone: In the same sample, other DNA sequences code for this CDR3. The rearrangement links TRBV28 to TRBJ2-1; D may be TRBD1 or TRBD2 (5 bases each). The CDR3 runs to 15 residues. V dropped 1 base and J dropped 5 bases, with 12 bases sitting between them. Germline CDR1 is MDHEN and CDR2 is SYDVKM. The CDR3, as DNA: TGTGCCAGCAGTTTATCCTCGGGACGGAACAATGAGCAGTTCTTC. Its protein product is CASSLSSGRNNEQFF. Based on the CDR3 plus reference TRBV28 and TRBJ2-1, the full variable domain is DVKVTQSSRYLVKRTGEKVFLECVQDMDHENMFWYRQDPGLGLRLIYFSYDVKMKEKGDIPEGYSVSREKKERFSLILESASTNQTSMYLCASSLSSGRNNEQFFGPGTRLTVL.

CDR3 DNA sequence: TGTGCCAGCCGACTAATTATGAACACTGAAGCTTTCTTT. Translation: CASRLIMNTEAFF. The V call is TRBV11-1, the J call TRBJ1-1, with D unresolved. The length of the CDR3 is 13 residues. Per the germline V gene, CDR1 is SGHAT and CDR2 is FQDESV (reference sequence). Trimming shortened V by 8 bases and J by 0 bases, and 10 bases separated the two germline ends. The full variable domain, in which reference TRBV11-1 and TRBJ1-1 provide the parts outside the CDR3, is EAEVAQSPRYKITEKSQAVAFWCDPISGHATLYWYRQILGQGPELLVQFQDESVVDDSQLPKDRFSAERLKGVDSTLKIQPAELGDSAMYLCASRLIMNTEAFFGQGTRLTVV.

This sequence joins TRBV5-4 and TRBJ2-5; D is unresolved. CDR1 is SGHNT and CDR2 is YYREEE in the germline V gene (reference sequence). The CDR3 has 12 residues. V shed 2 bases and J shed 5 bases, with 7 bases lying between them. CDR3 sequence (DNA): TGTGCCAGCAGCTTTCAGTCGGAGACCCAGTACTTC. Translation: CASSFQSETQYF. The full variable domain, with the rest looked up from reference TRBV5-4 and TRBJ2-5, is ETGVTQSPTHLIKTRGQQVTLRCSSQSGHNTVSWYQQALGQGPQFIFQYYREEENGRGNFPPRFSGLQFPNYSSELNVNALELDDSALYLCASSFQSETQYFGPGTRLLVL.

J is TRBJ2-7 and V is TRBV6-1, with 8 positions matching TRBD2. V was clipped by 4 bases and J by 5 bases; unmatched bases: 10. Per germline, CDR1 MNHNS and CDR2 SASEGT. The CDR3 has 15 residues. The CDR3 here is CASSARAGVSDEQYF. The CDR3 DNA reads as TGTGCCAGCAGTGCCAGAGCGGGAGTCAGCGACGAGCAGTACTTC.

The chain has TRBV30 and TRBJ2-3; possible D gene TRBD2, 5 bases. The CDR3 runs to 12 residues. Germline CDR1 GTSNPN, CDR2 SVGIG (reference sequence). V shed 1 base and J shed 5 bases, with 7 bases lying between them. The CDR3: CAWSGGLDTQYF. CDR3 nucleotide sequence: TGTGCCTGGAGTGGAGGGCTAGATACGCAGTATTTT.

With respect to this clone: This could be a read error, since a much larger clone is one nucleotide away. This CDR3 is CASSLTEDTEAFF. The CDR3, as DNA: TGTGCCAGCAGCTTAACCGAGGACACTGAAGCTTTCTTT. This chain joins TRBV11-2 and TRBJ1-1; D unresolved. This CDR3 contains 13 residues. CDR1 and CDR2 from the germline V gene are SGHAT and FQNNGV. The V gene lost 2 bases and the J gene lost 3 bases, with 7 bases spanning the gap.

Turning to this clone: Given a much more abundant clone one base away, this may be a read error. CDR3 loop: CASSSGLGDNEQFF. CDR3 coding DNA: TGTGCCAGCAGCTCGGGACTAGGAGACAATGAGCAGTTCTTC. This chain connects TRBV11-2 to TRBJ2-1; TRBD2 matches at 8 bases. Germline V gene sequence: CDR1 SGHAT, CDR2 FQNNGV. V gave up 4 bases and J gave up 5 bases; unmatched junction bases: 4. The CDR3 runs to 14 residues.